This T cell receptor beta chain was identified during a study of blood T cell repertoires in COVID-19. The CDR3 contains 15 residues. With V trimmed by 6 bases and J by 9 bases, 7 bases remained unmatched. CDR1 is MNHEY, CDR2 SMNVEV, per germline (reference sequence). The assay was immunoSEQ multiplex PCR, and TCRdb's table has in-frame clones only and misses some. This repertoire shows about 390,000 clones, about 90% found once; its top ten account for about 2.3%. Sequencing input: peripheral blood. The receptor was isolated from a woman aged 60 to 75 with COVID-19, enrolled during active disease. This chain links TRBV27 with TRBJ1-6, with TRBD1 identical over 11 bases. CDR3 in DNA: TGTGCCAGCAGCGTCCCGGGACAGGGGGGTTCACCCCTCCACTTT. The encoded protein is CASSVPGQGGSPLHF.